Listed below are T cell receptor beta chains from one sample, sequenced in a study of EBV T-cell therapy then PD-1 blockade in nasopharyngeal carcinoma. The protocol was immunoSEQ multiplex PCR, while the TCRdb copy is restricted to in-frame clones and leaves out a portion. The data show roughly 22,000 clones, 82% seen once. Their recognized antigens are unknown. Sequencing used CD8+ T cells from blood, obtained at day -245 from a patient whose treatment included autologous EBV-specific T cells and nivolumab. The receptors originated from a man aged 40-49 years with nasopharyngeal carcinoma. Both conserved end residues are part of each CDR3. D genes are given only for firm matches. Clone sizes are given selectively: once, few, many, or a class where the clone is expanded.

J gene | clone size | V gene | D gene | CDR3 protein | CDR3 DNA
TRBJ1-2 | - | TRBV9 | - | CASSPSGGSDYGYTF | TGTGCCAGCAGCCCCAGCGGAGGGTCCGACTATGGCTACACCTTC
TRBJ2-1 | few | TRBV6-5 | - | CASTEGSVNNEQFF | TGTGCCAGCACAGAAGGTAGCGTTAACAATGAGCAGTTCTTC
TRBJ2-7 | - | TRBV6-2/TRBV6-3 | TRBD2 | CASRYSGLAGDEQYF | TGTGCCAGCAGATACTCAGGACTAGCGGGGGACGAGCAGTACTTC
TRBJ2-7 | - | TRBV12-3/TRBV12-4 | - | CASSLRQAYEQYF | TGTGCCAGCAGTTTACGACAGGCCTACGAGCAGTACTTC
TRBJ2-7 | - | TRBV4-1 | TRBD1 | CASSQRLDRGREGYEQYF | TGCGCCAGCAGCCAGAGACTCGACAGGGGGCGCGAAGGCTACGAGCAGTACTTC
TRBJ1-6 | - | TRBV14 | - | CASSPPNSPLHF | TGTGCCAGCAGCCCCCCCAATTCACCCCTCCACTTT
TRBJ2-7 | - | TRBV4-1 | TRBD1 | CASSRGQGVYEQYF | TGCGCCAGCAGCCGAGGACAGGGAGTCTACGAGCAGTACTTC
TRBJ1-5 | - | TRBV6-2/TRBV6-3 | - | CASSPPGGGNQPQHF | TGTGCCAGCAGCCCACCGGGGGGGGGCAATCAGCCCCAGCATTTT
TRBJ2-1 | - | TRBV2 | TRBD2 | CASSWSSGGRRDEQFF | TGTGCCAGCAGTTGGTCTAGCGGGGGCCGACGCGATGAGCAGTTCTTC
TRBJ1-2 | - | TRBV12-3/TRBV12-4 | - | CASKGLNYGYTF | TGTGCCAGCAAGGGACTGAACTATGGCTACACCTTC
TRBJ2-7 | once | TRBV9 | - | CASSAAPALEQYF | TGTGCCAGCAGCGCAGCGCCTGCCCTCGAGCAGTACTTC
TRBJ1-1 | - | TRBV7-6 | - | CASSLVQGPNTEAFF | TGTGCCAGCAGCTTAGTGCAGGGCCCGAACACTGAAGCTTTCTTT
TRBJ2-5 | - | TRBV6-6 | - | CASSYTLWGRGETQYF | TGTGCCAGCAGTTACACCCTCTGGGGGAGGGGGGAGACCCAGTACTTC
TRBJ2-7 | - | TRBV6-2/TRBV6-3 | TRBD2 | CASSHGGDPAYEQYF | TGTGCCAGCAGCCACGGGGGGGACCCAGCCTACGAGCAGTACTTC
TRBJ2-7 | - | TRBV2 | - | CASSANEQYF | TGTGCCAGCAGTGCGAACGAGCAGTACTTC
TRBJ2-4 | - | TRBV9 | - | CASSSPTAGAKNIQYF | TGTGCCAGCAGTTCCCCAACGGCGGGAGCCAAAAACATTCAGTACTTC
TRBJ2-6 | - | TRBV4-2 | - | CASSQDTSSGANVLTF | TGTGCCAGCAGCCAAGATACTAGCTCTGGGGCCAACGTCCTGACTTTC
TRBJ2-1 | - | TRBV5-5 | - | CASSLATLFYNEQFF | TGTGCCAGCAGCTTGGCGACTCTATTCTACAATGAGCAGTTCTTC
TRBJ1-5 | - | TRBV6-6 | TRBD1 | CASKVQGKDQPQHF | TGTGCCAGCAAGGTACAGGGGAAGGATCAGCCCCAGCATTTT
TRBJ2-7 | few | TRBV14 | - | CASSQVGNSYEQYF | TGTGCCAGCAGCCAAGTTGGTAACTCCTACGAGCAGTACTTC
TRBJ2-3 | - | TRBV18 | TRBD1 | CASSPPGQGHHTQYF | TGTGCCAGCTCACCACCGGGACAGGGACATCATACGCAGTATTTT
TRBJ1-4 | - | TRBV2 | TRBD1 | CASSYDRDRATNEKLFF | TGTGCCAGCAGCTACGACAGGGATCGGGCAACTAATGAAAAACTGTTTTTT